Listed below are T cell receptor beta chains from one sample, sequenced in a study of molecular identifiers for immune sequencing clone quantification. MiXCR was run by TCRdb on the PCR reads, yielding one entry per CDR3 protein. Among about 510,000 distinct CDR3 sequences, over 20% were seen once, and the ten largest hold 0.84%. Input material: naive CD8+ T cells from blood, with Jurkat cell RNA spiked in. Source of these receptors: a human donor in good health. Some libraries in this study had Jurkat cell RNA spiked in. The CDR3 runs from the conserved cysteine through the conserved F or W.

v_call,cdr3_aa
TRBV12-3/TRBV12-4,CASRPRQLGLAKNIQYF
TRBV2,CASSEGLAYLYEQYF
TRBV5-1,CASSLDLGRDTEAFF
TRBV30,CAWTENSPLHF
TRBV7-9,CASSLVNTEAFF
TRBV7-9,CASGFTGAFF
TRBV6-2/TRBV6-3,CASSYFGQPQHF
TRBV27,CASSWLGNTEAFF
TRBV10-3,CAIREPTSGGQDFSF
TRBV7-2,CASSLAGGLDEQYF
TRBV30,CAWSAGQGGNEAFF
TRBV11-3,CASSASGQNYEQYF
TRBV2,CASSETGSYNSPLHF
TRBV7-9,CASSSGTAATTTVAQYF
TRBV4-1,CASSQPWVTTNEKLFF
TRBV28,CASSRPGLQPSYEQYF
TRBV19,CASSMVSGGFNGELFF
TRBV5-5,CASSLGQEPGYTF
TRBV19,CASSINGDGYTF
TRBV13,CASSLGTGVTDTQYF
TRBV7-6,CASSFGDNNEQFF
TRBV7-9,CASSTETGGPSANEKLFF
TRBV5-6,CASSLWEGRETQYF
TRBV20-1,CSARQETSAYYEQYF
TRBV7-9,CASRPDHRVPTFNNEQFF
TRBV6-2/TRBV6-3,CASSHRGTENLLAKNIQYF
TRBV19,CASSFGGSGTDTQYF
TRBV7-2,CASSLHPGEAYEQYF
TRBV19,CASSISSGANSPLHF
TRBV11-2,CASSYGHYMNTEAFF
TRBV7-9,CASSPWTGGADGYTF
TRBV15,CATSSRNQPQHF
TRBV11-2,CASSSYLARSNEQFF
TRBV5-3,CARSYRRGPGANVLTF
TRBV27,CASSPTGIHEQYF
TRBV27,CASSLAGTDYEQYF
TRBV18,CASSPYGVWDTEAFF
TRBV20-1,CSASRVAGAYEQYF
TRBV7-9,CASSPGTNQETQHF
TRBV7-6,CASSLYQTGANVLTF
TRBV19,CASMGSGGTYEQYF
TRBV4-1,CASSQSPPTGMNTEAFF
TRBV28,CASSLLAGEGNEQFF
TRBV19,CASRLTSADTQYF
TRBV20-1,CSATQGVGYEQYF
TRBV11-2,CASRYLSGGATDTQYF
TRBV23-1,CASTPMGSNCLGEENTEAFF
TRBV4-3,CASSQSLAASSYEQYF
TRBV9,CASSAGQGGPGAFF
TRBV4-1,CASSPRDSGANVLTF
TRBV6-5,CASSLRTGPNEKLFF
TRBV27,CASSLSGTSADTQYF
TRBV28,CASSLTGARTDTQYF
TRBV20-1,CSARDPRFGEKLFF
TRBV7-9,CASSPPGAGVVHEQYF
TRBV11-2,CASSKRGLLNTEAFF